The next 21 T cell receptor beta chains were all read from a single sample in a study of blood T cell repertoires in COVID-19. The protocol was immunoSEQ multiplex PCR, while the TCRdb copy is restricted to in-frame clones and leaves out a portion. The table lists roughly 140,000 clones, over 75% of them singletons, with roughly 2.9% in the top ten. Sequenced sample: peripheral blood. The receptors stem from a man in his fifties with acute or convalescent COVID-19.

This chain links TRBV5-1 with TRBJ1-1; TRBD1 might be the D (5 bases). CDR1 is SGHRS, CDR2 YFSETQ, per germline. V lost 4 bases to trimming and J lost 1 base, with 11 bases between them. The CDR3 totals 14 residues. The CDR3 coding sequence is TGCGCCAGCAGCGGGGCTCCGGGGAACACTGAAGCTTTCTTT. Translated, it gives CASSGAPGNTEAFF.

This rearrangement joins TRBV27 to TRBJ2-3, with a weak D call TRBD2 (5 bases). This CDR3 region has 14 residues. The germline gives CDR1 MNHEY, CDR2 SMNVEV (reference sequence). Trimming shortened V by 3 bases and J by 4 bases, and 11 bases separated the two germline ends. The CDR3, as DNA: TGTGCCAGCAGTTTGAGGGCGCCGGCAGATACGCAGTATTTT. The encoded protein is CASSLRAPADTQYF.

This clone was seen only once. The chain combines TRBV2 with TRBJ1-5; D possibly corresponds to TRBD1 (5 bases). Trimming left V 4 bases short and J 8 bases short, with 12 bases between. CDR3 size: 13 residues. Per germline, CDR1 SNHLY and CDR2 FYNNEI. In nucleotides, the CDR3 is TGTGCCAGCAGTGGGCAGGGATGGGAGCCCCAGCATTTT. This translates into CASSGQGWEPQHF.

The rearrangement joins TRBV4-1 to TRBJ2-7; 7 bases are a match to TRBD1. Germline V gene data show CDR1 as MGHRA and CDR2 as YSYEKL. The CDR3 runs to 16 residues. With 4 bases clipped from V and 3 bases from J, the junction kept 12 bases outside the gene matches. The CDR3 sequence: CASSPAATGIIYEQYF. CDR3 bases: TGCGCCAGCAGCCCTGCCGCGACAGGGATTATCTACGAGCAGTACTTC.

The V call is TRBV19, the J call TRBJ1-2; 8 bases align to TRBD1. Unmatched junction bases numbered 5, after V lost 5 bases and J lost 6 bases. In germline, CDR1 is LNHDA, CDR2 SQIVND (reference sequence). The CDR3 is 13 amino acids. CDR3 DNA sequence: TGTGCCAGTAGTCAGGGGGCGCGGAATGGCTACACCTTC. Translating it yields CASSQGARNGYTF.

DNA of the CDR3: TGTGCCAGCAGTGAAGGGGGGCCTGGGCCCTGGGAGACCCAGTACTTC. Translated, it gives CASSEGGPGPWETQYF. The V call is TRBV6-1, the J call TRBJ2-5; D perhaps matches TRBD1 (6 bases). The V end lost 1 base, the J end lost 5 bases, and 17 bases lay between the germline ends. This CDR3 region has 16 residues. Germline V gives CDR1 MNHNS, CDR2 SASEGT.

The rearrangement uses TRBV24-1 and TRBJ1-2; D unclear. Germline V gives CDR1 KGHDR, CDR2 SFDVKD. V lost 5 bases and J 8 bases, leaving 11 bases between the germline ends. The CDR3 runs 12 residues. The CDR3 spells CATSGRSGGYTF. The DNA of the CDR3 is TGTGCCACCAGTGGAAGGAGTGGGGGCTACACCTTC.

The chain couples TRBV12-2 to TRBJ2-1; the DNA was not used to check the table's D call, TRBD2. TRBV12-2 is an annotated pseudogene. The CDR3 loop spans 19 amino acids. This CDR3 is CASRPLSEREGLSYNEQFF. The CDR3 DNA follows: TGTGCAAGTCGCCCGCTTAGTGAACGGGAGGGACTCTCCTACAATGAGCAGTTCTTC.

This sequence joins TRBV6-5 and TRBJ2-5, with D perhaps matching TRBD1 (5 bases). V lost 3 bases, J lost 2 bases, and 13 bases lay in between. Germline-derived CDR1 and CDR2 are MNHEY and SVGAGI. CDR3 length: 15 residues. The CDR3 DNA reads as TGTGCCAGCAGTTATGCGACAGAACCACAAGAGACCCAGTACTTC. Residues: CASSYATEPQETQYF.

This clone was counted between two and nine times. Other DNA sequences of this sample code for an identical CDR3. The chain has TRBV30 and TRBJ1-2; 7 bases match TRBD1. The CDR3 is 13 residues long. Germline CDR1 and CDR2: GTSNPN and SVGIG (reference sequence). V lost 4 bases and J lost 4; bases outside the gene matches: 6. The CDR3 loop reads CAWNRDRPYGYTF. The CDR3 nucleotides are TGTGCCTGGAACCGGGACAGACCCTATGGCTACACCTTC.

V gene TRBV7-9 combines with J gene TRBJ1-1, with TRBD1 identical over 11 bases. Looked up from germline, CDR1 is SEHNR and CDR2 is FQNEAQ (reference sequence). V shed 5 bases, J shed 6 bases, and the junction held 2 bases outside the gene matches. The CDR3 spans 13 residues. The CDR3 bases are TGTGCCAGCAGCGGACAGGGGGCCGCTGAAGCTTTCTTT. Amino acid sequence: CASSGQGAAEAFF.

This clone has more than one count but fewer than ten. The chain is built from TRBV3-1 (or the pseudogene TRBV3-2) and TRBJ1-2; tentative D call: TRBD1 (6 bases). V was pared by 0 bases and J by 4 bases, with 12 bases between. Germline lookup yields CDR1 LGHDT and CDR2 YNNKEL (reference sequence). The CDR3 sequence is 15 residues long. This CDR3 reads CASSQDTGLSYGYTF. For the CDR3, the DNA is TGTGCCAGCAGCCAAGATACAGGGCTCTCCTATGGCTACACCTTC.

The J gene is TRBJ1-4, the V gene TRBV7-8; possibly TRBD1 for D (6 bases). From germline, CDR1 is SGHVS and CDR2 FQNEAQ. The CDR3 has 14 residues. The ends were cut back, 5 bases at V and 3 bases at J, with 10 bases in the middle. The CDR3 spells CASSQRQANEKLFF. The CDR3, as DNA: TGTGCCAGCAGCCAACGACAGGCTAATGAAAAACTGTTTTTT.

For the CDR3, the DNA is TGTGCCATCAGGGGGACAGATAACAATCAGCCCCAGCATTTT. Protein: CAIRGTDNNQPQHF. The rearrangement uses TRBV10-3 and TRBJ1-5; 7 bases match TRBD1. Trimming cost V 6 bases and J 3 bases; bases outside gene matches: 5. CDR3 length: 14 residues. CDR1 is ENHRY and CDR2 is SYGVKD in the germline V gene.

The chain couples TRBV11-2 to TRBJ2-1, with 12 positions matching TRBD2. CDR3 length: 17 amino acids. In germline, CDR1 is SGHAT, CDR2 FQNNGV. J gave up 10 bases and V 0 bases, and 10 bases lay outside the gene matches. CDR3 coding DNA: TGTGCCAGCAGCTTAGATCGCGCTAGCGGGAGGGCCGGCGAGCAGTTCTTC. Translated: CASSLDRASGRAGEQFF.

This chain joins TRBV19 and TRBJ1-3; 7 bases are shared with TRBD1. With 4 bases clipped from V and 0 bases from J, the junction kept 3 bases outside the gene matches. CDR1 and CDR2 (germline): LNHDA, SQIVND (reference sequence). The CDR3 has 15 residues. In nucleotides, the CDR3 is TGTGCCAGTAGTACGGGACAGTCCTCTGGAAACACCATATATTTT. Amino acid sequence: CASSTGQSSGNTIYF.

V and J are TRBV9 and TRBJ2-7, with D uncertain. The germline V and J ends were trimmed by 3 bases and 3 bases, with 16 bases remaining between them. CDR1 is SGDLS and CDR2 is YYNGEE in the germline V gene. This CDR3 region has 15 residues. CDR3 nucleotide sequence: TGTGCCAGCAGCGCCGCCCTAACAGCCAACTACGAGCAGTACTTC. Residues: CASSAALTANYEQYF.

V gene TRBV6-5 combines with J gene TRBJ1-4; 9 bases are a match to TRBD1. Germline loops: CDR1 MNHEY, CDR2 SVGAGI. This CDR3 contains 15 residues. After removal of 5 bases from V and 4 bases from J, the junction contained 5 bases not matched to a gene. The CDR3 nucleotides are TGTGCCAGCAGTCGACAGGGGGACGGTAATGAAAAACTGTTTTTT. The encoded protein is CASSRQGDGNEKLFF.

The chain employs TRBV27 and TRBJ2-5; 10 bases align to TRBD1. This CDR3 has 17 amino acids. The germline gives CDR1 MNHEY, CDR2 SMNVEV (reference sequence). Trimming took 5 bases from V and 7 from J; bases not matched to a gene: 16. Here the CDR3 DNA reads TGTGCCAGCAGTCGAAGGGCCGGGACAGGGGAGAGAGGGACCCAGTACTTC. This sequence encodes CASSRRAGTGERGTQYF.

This clone appeared once. The gene calls are TRBV4-2 and TRBJ2-4; D gene uncertain. Trimming cost V 1 base and J 0 bases, with 10 bases left between them. The CDR3 is 16 residues long. Looked up from germline, CDR1 is LGHNA and CDR2 is YNFKEQ. The CDR3: CASSQAYLLAKNIQYF. CDR3 nucleotides: TGTGCCAGCAGCCAAGCCTATCTGTTAGCCAAAAACATTCAGTACTTC.

J is TRBJ2-7 and V is TRBV5-1, with 7 bases fitting TRBD1. V dropped 4 bases and J dropped 3; count of bases not matched to a gene: 10. Germline V lookup: CDR1 SGHRS, CDR2 YFSETQ. This CDR3 is built from 15 residues. The CDR3 DNA follows: TGCGCCAGCAGCCTTATGACAGGGCAAAACTACGAGCAGTACTTC. Amino acid sequence: CASSLMTGQNYEQYF.